The 9 T cell receptor beta chains below were found in one sample sequenced in a study of cytomegalovirus exposure and HLA in healthy donors. The study ran its PCR with 60 Vbeta and 13 Jbeta primers. Only in-frame clones appear in the TCRdb table, and some are missing; sequencing was by immunoSEQ multiplex PCR. Altogether about 140,000 clones are present, approximately 73% being singletons, with the ten largest covering about 9.4%. The sequenced sample was PBMCs. The receptors come from a man aged 25-45 years in good health and CMV-seropositive.

This clone has a handful of counts. V usage is TRBV4-1 and J usage is TRBJ2-5, with a weak D call TRBD2 (5 bases). Germline V gives CDR1 MGHRA, CDR2 YSYEKL. The CDR3 runs 17 residues. The germline V and J ends were trimmed by 2 bases and 0 bases, with 16 bases remaining between them. DNA for the CDR3: TGCGCCAGCAGCCAAATGGTCGGGGTCCTGTACCAAGAGACCCAGTACTTC. Translation: CASSQMVGVLYQETQYF.

This clone came up a few times. The gene calls are TRBV9 and TRBJ2-1; D might be TRBD2 (6 bases). CDR1 is SGDLS and CDR2 is YYNGEE in the germline V gene. The CDR3 loop spans 17 amino acids. V was pared by 4 bases and J by 4 bases, with 21 bases between. CDR3 sequence (DNA): TGTGCCAGCAGCCCGCAGGAGGGATCCTCCCTGTACAATGAGCAGTTCTTC. Its translation: CASSPQEGSSLYNEQFF.

The rearrangement joins TRBV10-1 to TRBJ1-5, with no clear D. This CDR3 region has 13 residues. Trimming shortened V by 2 bases and J by 7 bases, and 9 bases separated the two germline ends. The germline gives CDR1 WNHNN, CDR2 SYGVQD (reference sequence). This CDR3 reads CASSEAGGQPQHF. The CDR3 DNA reads as TGCGCCAGCAGTGAGGCGGGAGGACAGCCCCAGCATTTT.

This clone was seen a handful of times. J is TRBJ1-3 and V is TRBV27; TRBD1 matches 7 bases. The CDR3 spans 15 residues. Germline V gives CDR1 MNHEY, CDR2 SMNVEV (reference sequence). V shed 0 bases, J shed 4 bases, and the junction held 3 bases outside the gene matches. CDR3 nucleotides: TGTGCCAGCAGTTTATCGGGACAGTTAGGAAACACCATATATTTT. This sequence encodes CASSLSGQLGNTIYF.

This clone has a single count. The V gene is TRBV5-4, the J gene TRBJ2-5; 8 nucleotides agree with TRBD1. CDR1 is SGHNT and CDR2 is YYREEE in the germline V gene (reference sequence). The CDR3 is 14 amino acids. V lost 0 bases to trimming and J lost 5 bases; unmatched junction nucleotides: 3. In nucleotides, the CDR3 is TGTGCCAGCAGCTTGGGGGACAGGCGGGAGACCCAGTACTTC. Protein product: CASSLGDRRETQYF.

This chain joins TRBV28 and TRBJ1-2; D is undetermined. The CDR3 has 12 residues. V gave up 5 bases and J gave up 8 bases, with 12 bases separating them. Per the germline V gene, CDR1 is MDHEN and CDR2 is SYDVKM. The CDR3 DNA reads as TGTGCCAGCAGTCTCGGGTCTCTGGGCTACACCTTC. This gives the protein CASSLGSLGYTF.

The chain couples TRBV6-5 to TRBJ1-6; TRBD1 agrees at 8 bases. V was clipped by 0 bases and J by 8 bases; unmatched bases: 6. The germline V gene has CDR1 MNHEY and CDR2 SVGAGI. This CDR3 has 16 amino acids. Here the CDR3 DNA reads TGTGCCAGCAGTTACTCGAGGGCAGGGGGCGATTCACCCCTCCACTTT. It yields the protein CASSYSRAGGDSPLHF.

The chain recombines TRBV10-3 with TRBJ2-3, with D tentatively TRBD1 (6 bases). The CDR3 contains 15 residues. Trimming shortened V by 2 bases and J by 2 bases, and 11 bases separated the two germline ends. Germline V gives CDR1 ENHRY, CDR2 SYGVKD. In DNA, the CDR3 is TGTGCCATCAGTGAGGGGGACACCACCACAGATACGCAGTATTTT. The encoded protein is CAISEGDTTTDTQYF.

The chain links TRBV5-1 to TRBJ2-1; TRBD1 aligns across 7 bases. The CDR3 runs 16 residues. With V trimmed by 4 bases and J by 4 bases, 11 bases remained unmatched. CDR1 is SGHRS, CDR2 YFSETQ, per germline. This CDR3 reads CASSDSARGPYNEQFF. The CDR3 DNA reads TGCGCCAGCAGCGACTCGGCGAGGGGGCCTTACAATGAGCAGTTCTTC.